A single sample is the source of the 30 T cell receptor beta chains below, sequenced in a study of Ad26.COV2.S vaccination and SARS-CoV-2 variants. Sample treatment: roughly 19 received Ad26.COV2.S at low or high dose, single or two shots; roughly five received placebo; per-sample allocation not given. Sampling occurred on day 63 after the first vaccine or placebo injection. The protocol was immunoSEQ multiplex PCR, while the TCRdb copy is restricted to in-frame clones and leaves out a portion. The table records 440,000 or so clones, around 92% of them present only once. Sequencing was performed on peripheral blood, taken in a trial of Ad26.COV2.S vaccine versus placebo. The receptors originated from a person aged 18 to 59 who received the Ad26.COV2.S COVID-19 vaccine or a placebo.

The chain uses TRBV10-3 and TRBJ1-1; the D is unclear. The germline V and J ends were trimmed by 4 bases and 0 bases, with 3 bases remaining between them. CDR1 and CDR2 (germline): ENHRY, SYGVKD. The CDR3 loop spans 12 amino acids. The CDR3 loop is CAISVMNTEAFF. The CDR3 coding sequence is TGTGCCATCAGTGTAATGAACACTGAAGCTTTCTTT.

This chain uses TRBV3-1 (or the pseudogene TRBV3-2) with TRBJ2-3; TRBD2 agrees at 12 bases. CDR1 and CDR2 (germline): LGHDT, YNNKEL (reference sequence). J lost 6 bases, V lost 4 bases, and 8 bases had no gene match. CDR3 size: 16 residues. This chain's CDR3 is CASSRLTSGGADTQYF. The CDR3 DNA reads TGTGCCAGCAGCCGTCTGACTAGCGGGGGCGCGGATACGCAGTATTTT.

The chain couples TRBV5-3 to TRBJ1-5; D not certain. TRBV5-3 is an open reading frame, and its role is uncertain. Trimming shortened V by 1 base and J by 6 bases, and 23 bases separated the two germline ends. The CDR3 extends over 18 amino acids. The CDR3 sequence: CARSLPLRGPPSSQPQHF. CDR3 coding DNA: TGTGCCAGAAGCTTGCCGTTGCGAGGACCCCCAAGTAGTCAGCCCCAGCATTTT.

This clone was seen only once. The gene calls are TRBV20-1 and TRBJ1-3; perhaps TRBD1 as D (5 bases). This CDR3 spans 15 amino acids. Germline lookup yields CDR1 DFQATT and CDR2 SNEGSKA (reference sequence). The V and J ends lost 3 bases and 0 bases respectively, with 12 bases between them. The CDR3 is CSASDGARSGNTIYF. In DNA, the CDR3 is TGCAGTGCTAGTGACGGGGCGCGCTCTGGAAACACCATATATTTT.

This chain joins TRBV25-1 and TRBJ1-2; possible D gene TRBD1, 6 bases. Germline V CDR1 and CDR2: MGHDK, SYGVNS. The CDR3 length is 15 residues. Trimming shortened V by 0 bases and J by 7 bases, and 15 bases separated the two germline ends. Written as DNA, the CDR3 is TGTGCCAGCAGTGAATATTGGGGGCAGAGGGGTGGCTACACCTTC. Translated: CASSEYWGQRGGYTF.

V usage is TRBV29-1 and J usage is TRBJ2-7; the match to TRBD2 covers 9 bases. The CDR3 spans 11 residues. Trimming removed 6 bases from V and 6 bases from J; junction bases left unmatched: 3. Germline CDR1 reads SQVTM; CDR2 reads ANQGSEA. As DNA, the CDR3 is TGCAGCGTCCTTAGCGGGGGCGAGCAGTACTTC. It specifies CSVLSGGEQYF.

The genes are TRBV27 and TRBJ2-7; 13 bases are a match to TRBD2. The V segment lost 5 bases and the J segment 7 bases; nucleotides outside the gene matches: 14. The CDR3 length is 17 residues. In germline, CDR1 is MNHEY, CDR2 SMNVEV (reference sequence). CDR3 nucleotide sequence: TGTGCCAGCAGTCTTCTGACTAGCGGGGGGTTAACGGAGGAGCAGTACTTC. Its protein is CASSLLTSGGLTEEQYF.

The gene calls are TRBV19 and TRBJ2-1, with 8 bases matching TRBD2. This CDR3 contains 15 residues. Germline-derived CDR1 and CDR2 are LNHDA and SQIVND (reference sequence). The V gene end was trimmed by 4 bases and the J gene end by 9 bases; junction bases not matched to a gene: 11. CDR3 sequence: CASSSGVAGSVEQFF. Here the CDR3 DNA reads TGTGCCAGTAGTAGCGGAGTAGCGGGGAGTGTTGAGCAGTTCTTC.

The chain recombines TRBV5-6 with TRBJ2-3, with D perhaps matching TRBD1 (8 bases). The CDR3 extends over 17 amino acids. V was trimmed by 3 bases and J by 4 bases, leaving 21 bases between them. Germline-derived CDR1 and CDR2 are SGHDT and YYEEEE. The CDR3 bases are TGTGCCAGCAGCTCCGTTACAGGGGGGGGCGTCCCAGATACGCAGTATTTT. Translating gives CASSSVTGGGVPDTQYF.

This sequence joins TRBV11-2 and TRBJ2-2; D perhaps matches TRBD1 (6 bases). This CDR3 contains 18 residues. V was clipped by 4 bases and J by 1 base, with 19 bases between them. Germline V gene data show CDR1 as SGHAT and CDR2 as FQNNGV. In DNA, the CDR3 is TGTGCCAGCAGCTCACAGGGCGATCTGAGTGTGAACACCGGGGAGCTGTTTTTT. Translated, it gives CASSSQGDLSVNTGELFF.

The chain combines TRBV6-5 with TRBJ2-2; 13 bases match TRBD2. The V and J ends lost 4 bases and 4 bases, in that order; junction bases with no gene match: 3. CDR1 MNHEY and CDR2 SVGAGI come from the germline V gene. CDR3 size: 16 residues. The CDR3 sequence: CASSFGLAGATGELFF. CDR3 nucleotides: TGTGCCAGCAGTTTTGGACTAGCGGGGGCCACCGGGGAGCTGTTTTTT.

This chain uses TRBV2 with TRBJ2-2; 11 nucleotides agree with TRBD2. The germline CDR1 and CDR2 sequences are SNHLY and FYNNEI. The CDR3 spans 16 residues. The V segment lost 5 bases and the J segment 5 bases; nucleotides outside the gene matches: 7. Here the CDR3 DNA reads TGTGCCAGCAGTACCCGACTAGCGGGGCCAACCGGGGAGCTGTTTTTT. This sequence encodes CASSTRLAGPTGELFF.

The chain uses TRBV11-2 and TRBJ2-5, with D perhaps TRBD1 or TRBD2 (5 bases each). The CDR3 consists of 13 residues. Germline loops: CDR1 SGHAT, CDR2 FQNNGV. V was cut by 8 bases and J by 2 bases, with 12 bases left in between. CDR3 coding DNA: TGTGCCAGCTCCCGGGGCAGGCAAGAGACCCAGTACTTC. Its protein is CASSRGRQETQYF.

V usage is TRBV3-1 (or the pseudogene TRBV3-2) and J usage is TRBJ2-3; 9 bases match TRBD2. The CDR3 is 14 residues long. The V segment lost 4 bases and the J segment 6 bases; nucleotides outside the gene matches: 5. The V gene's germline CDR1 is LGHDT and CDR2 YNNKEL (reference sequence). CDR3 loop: CASSLSGGPDTQYF. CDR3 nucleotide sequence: TGTGCCAGCAGCCTTAGCGGGGGCCCCGATACGCAGTATTTT.

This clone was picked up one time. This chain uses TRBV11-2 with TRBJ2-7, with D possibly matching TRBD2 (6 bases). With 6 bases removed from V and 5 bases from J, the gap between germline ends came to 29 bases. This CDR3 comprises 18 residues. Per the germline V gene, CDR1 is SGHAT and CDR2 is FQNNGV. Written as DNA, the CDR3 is TGTGCCAGCAGTCGTCAGCTAGCGAATCTAGCGTTACCCCACGAGCAGTACTTC. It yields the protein CASSRQLANLALPHEQYF.

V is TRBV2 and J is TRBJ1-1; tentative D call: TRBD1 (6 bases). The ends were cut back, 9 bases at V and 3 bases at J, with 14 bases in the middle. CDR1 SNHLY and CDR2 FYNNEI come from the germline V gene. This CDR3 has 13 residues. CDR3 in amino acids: CARNRAPDTEAFF. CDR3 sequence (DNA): TGTGCCAGAAACAGGGCCCCCGACACTGAAGCTTTCTTT. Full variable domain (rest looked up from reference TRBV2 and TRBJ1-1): EPEVTQTPSHQVTQMGQEVILRCVPISNHLYFYWYRQILGQKVEFLVSFYNNEISEKSEIFDDQFSVERPDGSNFTLKIRSTKLEDSAMYFCARNRAPDTEAFFGQGTRLTVV.

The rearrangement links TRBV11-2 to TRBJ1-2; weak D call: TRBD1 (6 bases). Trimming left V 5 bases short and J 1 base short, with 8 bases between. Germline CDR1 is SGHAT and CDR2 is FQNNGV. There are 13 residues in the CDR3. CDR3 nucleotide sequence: TGTGCCAGCAGCCGGACAGATAACTATGGCTACACCTTC. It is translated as CASSRTDNYGYTF.

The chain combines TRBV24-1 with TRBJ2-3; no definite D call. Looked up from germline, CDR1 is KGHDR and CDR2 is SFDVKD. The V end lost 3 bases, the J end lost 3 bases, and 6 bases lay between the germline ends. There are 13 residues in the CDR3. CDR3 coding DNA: TGTGCCACCAGTGATCATACTACAGATACGCAGTATTTT. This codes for CATSDHTTDTQYF.

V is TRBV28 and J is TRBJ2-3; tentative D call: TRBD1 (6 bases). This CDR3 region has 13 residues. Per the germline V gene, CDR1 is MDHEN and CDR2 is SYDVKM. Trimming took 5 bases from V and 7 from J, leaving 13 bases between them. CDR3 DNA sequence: TGTGCCAGCAGTCTAAGGACAGAGAATACGCAGTATTTT. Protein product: CASSLRTENTQYF.

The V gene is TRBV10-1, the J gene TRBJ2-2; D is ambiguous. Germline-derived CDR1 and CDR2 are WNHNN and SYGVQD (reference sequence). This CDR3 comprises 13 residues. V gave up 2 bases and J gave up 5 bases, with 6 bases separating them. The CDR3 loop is CASSEVLTGELFF. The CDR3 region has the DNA TGCGCCAGCAGTGAGGTCCTAACCGGGGAGCTGTTTTTT.

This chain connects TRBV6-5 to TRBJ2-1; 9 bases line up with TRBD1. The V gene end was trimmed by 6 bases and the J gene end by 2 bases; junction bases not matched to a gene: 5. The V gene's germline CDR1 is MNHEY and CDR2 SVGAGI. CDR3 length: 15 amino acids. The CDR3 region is CASSRDRDPYNEQFF. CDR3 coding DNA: TGTGCCAGCAGCCGGGACAGGGACCCCTACAATGAGCAGTTCTTC.

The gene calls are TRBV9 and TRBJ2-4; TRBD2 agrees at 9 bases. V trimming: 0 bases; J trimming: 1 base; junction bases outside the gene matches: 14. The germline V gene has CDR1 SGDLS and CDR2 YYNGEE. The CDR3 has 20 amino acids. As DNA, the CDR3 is TGTGCCAGCAGCGTAGGGTTTGCGGGGGGGCCCGGATTGGCCAAAAACATTCAGTACTTC. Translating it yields CASSVGFAGGPGLAKNIQYF.

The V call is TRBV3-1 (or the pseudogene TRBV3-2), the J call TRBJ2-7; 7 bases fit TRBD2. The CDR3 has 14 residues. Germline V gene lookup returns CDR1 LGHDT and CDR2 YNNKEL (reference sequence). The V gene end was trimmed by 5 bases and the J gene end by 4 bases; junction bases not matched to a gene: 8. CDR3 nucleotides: TGTGCCAGCAGCTCCTGGCGGGGGTCGTACGAGCAGTACTTC. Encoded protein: CASSSWRGSYEQYF.

CDR3 residues: CAISFKDTQYF. CDR3 bases: TGTGCCATCAGTTTCAAGGATACGCAGTATTTT. The J gene is TRBJ2-3, the V gene TRBV10-3; no reliable D call. The CDR3 runs to 11 residues. Trimming left V 5 bases short and J 6 bases short, with 6 bases between. The germline CDR1 and CDR2 sequences are ENHRY and SYGVKD.

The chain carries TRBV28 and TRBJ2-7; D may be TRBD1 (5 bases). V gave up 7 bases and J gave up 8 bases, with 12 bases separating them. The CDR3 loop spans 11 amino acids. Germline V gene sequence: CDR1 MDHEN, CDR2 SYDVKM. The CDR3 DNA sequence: TGTGCCAGCACCACAGGTCCTCAGCAGTACTTC. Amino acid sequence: CASTTGPQQYF. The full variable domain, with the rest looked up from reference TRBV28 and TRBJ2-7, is DVKVTQSSRYLVKRTGEKVFLECVQDMDHENMFWYRQDPGLGLRLIYFSYDVKMKEKGDIPEGYSVSREKKERFSLILESASTNQTSMYLCASTTGPQQYFGPGTRLTVT.

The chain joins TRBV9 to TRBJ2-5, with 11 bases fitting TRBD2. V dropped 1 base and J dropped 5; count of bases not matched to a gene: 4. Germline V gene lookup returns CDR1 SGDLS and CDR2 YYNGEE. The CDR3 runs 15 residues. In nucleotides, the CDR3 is TGTGCCAGCAGCGTACTAGCGGGGGGCTGGGAGACCCAGTACTTC. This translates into CASSVLAGGWETQYF.

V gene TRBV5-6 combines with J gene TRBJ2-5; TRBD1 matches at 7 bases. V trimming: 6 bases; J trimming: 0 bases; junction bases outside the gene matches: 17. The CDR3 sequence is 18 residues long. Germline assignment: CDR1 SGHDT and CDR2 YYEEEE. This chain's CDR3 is CASTPARGLSENQETQYF. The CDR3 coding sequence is TGTGCCAGCACTCCGGCGAGGGGGCTTTCTGAAAACCAAGAGACCCAGTACTTC.

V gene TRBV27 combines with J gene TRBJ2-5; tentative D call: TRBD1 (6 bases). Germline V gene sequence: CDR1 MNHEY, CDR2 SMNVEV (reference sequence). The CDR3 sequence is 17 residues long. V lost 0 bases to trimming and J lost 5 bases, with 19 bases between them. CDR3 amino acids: CASSLSWGLASTETQYF. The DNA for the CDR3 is TGTGCCAGCAGTTTATCGTGGGGGCTAGCCTCCACGGAGACCCAGTACTTC.

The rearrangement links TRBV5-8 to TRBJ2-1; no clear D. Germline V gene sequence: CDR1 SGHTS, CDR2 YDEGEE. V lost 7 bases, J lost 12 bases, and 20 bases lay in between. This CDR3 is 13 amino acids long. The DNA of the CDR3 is TGTGCCAGCCTTAGGTATCGCCTATTGGGGCAGTTCTTC. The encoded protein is CASLRYRLLGQFF.

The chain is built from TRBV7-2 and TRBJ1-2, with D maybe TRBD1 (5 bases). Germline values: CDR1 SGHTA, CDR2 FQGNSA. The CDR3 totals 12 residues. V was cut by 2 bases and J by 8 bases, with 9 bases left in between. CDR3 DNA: TGTGCCAGCAGCTTAAGGGGTCAAGGCTACACCTTC. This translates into CASSLRGQGYTF.